This T cell receptor beta chain was identified in a study of shared clonotypes between healthy human individuals. Sequenced by immunoSEQ multiplex PCR; TCRdb stores in-frame clones only, minus some. The table records some 600,000 clones, roughly 95% of them present only once. CD45RO-negative, CCR7-positively selected cells formed the naive CD8 fraction, excluding terminally differentiated effector memory CD45RA+ cells. This CDR3 has 11 residues. Trimming removed 2 bases at V and 8 bases at J, with 7 bases between. Germline values: CDR1 SGHTS, CDR2 YDEGEE. The chain combines TRBV5-8 with TRBJ1-1, with D possibly matching TRBD1 (5 bases). Specimen: naive CD8+ T cells sorted from blood. The clonotype originates from a woman aged 25 to 39 in good health. The CDR3 nucleotides are TGTGCCAGCAGCTTAGGACAAGAAGCTTTCTTT. This translates into CASSLGQEAFF.